The clone carrying this T cell receptor (beta chain) has ten or more counts. Sequencing used immunoSEQ multiplex PCR; TCRdb keeps in-frame clones, though not all of them. The sample holds more than 200,000 clones, 80% seen once. Deletions cut 4 bases from V and 9 bases from J, with 17 bases between. The CDR3 contains 14 residues. Germline CDR1 is SGHRS and CDR2 is YFSETQ. This sample was taken from a study of blood T cell repertoires in COVID-19. Study details: COVID-19 samples from acute and convalescent phases originated in the United States, Italy and Spain. Nucleic acid was either cDNA or gDNA, and it came from T cells, B-cell-depleted T cells, or PBMCs.

This study enrolled people aged roughly 18 to 90 from under 25 US geographic areas. Assignments of participants to cohorts depended upon their own reported clinical history. The chain carries TRBV5-1 and TRBJ2-1; a weak D match, TRBD2 (7 bases). The source is a man between 25 and 39 years old with acute COVID-19. Sequencing was performed on PBMCs or T cells enriched from blood (not recorded which). CDR3 protein: CASSRGAGGSEQFF. The DNA of the CDR3 is TGCGCCAGCAGCCGGGGGGCCGGGGGCAGTGAGCAGTTCTTC.